These 6 T cell receptor beta chains share one sample of origin, sequenced in a study of CD8 T cells in ankylosing spondylitis. Study observations and caveats: Characteristic, it appeared, of ankylosing spondylitis blood was a TCR beta motif of eight highly homologous variants.

Their recognized antigens are unknown. TCRdb analysed the 5' RACE reads with MiXCR anew, one entry per CDR3 protein. The sample has 670,000 or so distinct CDR3 sequences, around 17% seen once. The specimen sequenced was blood, either unsorted or a sorted T cell fraction (not recorded which). The origin of the receptors is a male donor with ankylosing spondylitis.

The chain couples TRBV18 to TRBJ2-6; 8 nucleotides align to TRBD1. With V trimmed by 5 bases and J by 2 bases, 8 bases remained unmatched. In germline, CDR1 is KGHSH, CDR2 LQKENI. The CDR3 length is 17 residues. The CDR3 reads CASSFGQGRPGANVLTF. The CDR3 DNA reads TGTGCCAGCTCATTTGGACAGGGCAGACCTGGGGCCAACGTCCTGACTTTC.

The V and J genes are TRBV13 and TRBJ2-3; D gene unclear. The germline V gene encodes CDR1 PRHDT and CDR2 FYEKMQ (reference sequence). The CDR3 spans 13 residues. Deletions cut 0 bases from V and 10 bases from J, with 11 bases between. The CDR3 loop is CASSLGPSKAQYF. As DNA, the CDR3 is TGTGCCAGCAGCTTAGGGCCGTCAAAAGCGCAGTATTTT.

This clonotype turned up a few times. CDR3 nucleotides: TGTGCCAGCAGCCCGCGAGACAGGACCACCGGGGAGCTGTTTTTT. It specifies CASSPRDRTTGELFF. The chain has TRBV7-2 and TRBJ2-2, with D perhaps matching TRBD1 (6 bases). In germline, CDR1 is SGHTA, CDR2 FQGNSA. The germline V and J ends were trimmed by 5 bases and 4 bases, with 14 bases remaining between them. This CDR3 has 15 residues.

This clonotype was seen more than once but under ten times. The chain links TRBV14 to TRBJ2-6; no clear D. Germline CDR1 is SGHDN and CDR2 is FVKESK. The ends were cut back, 1 base at V and 4 bases at J, with 11 bases in the middle. This CDR3 contains 16 residues. CDR3 sequence reads: CASSQVARTGANVLTF. CDR3 nucleotide sequence: TGTGCCAGCAGCCAAGTAGCTAGAACGGGGGCCAACGTCCTGACTTTC. The full variable domain, with the rest looked up from reference TRBV14 and TRBJ2-6, is EAGVTQFPSHSVIEKGQTVTLRCDPISGHDNLYWYRRVMGKEIKFLLHFVKESKQDESGMPNNRFLAERTGGTYSTLKVQPAELEDSGVYFCASSQVARTGANVLTFGAGSRLTVL.

This clonotype was found a few times. The V call is TRBV20-1, the J call TRBJ1-1, with 7 positions matching TRBD1. The CDR3 runs 15 residues. J lost 5 bases, V lost 4 bases, and 13 bases had no gene match. Germline V gene lookup returns CDR1 DFQATT and CDR2 SNEGSKA (reference sequence). The CDR3 loop is CSANSPGTVRTEAFF. The CDR3 DNA is TGCAGTGCTAACAGTCCCGGGACAGTGAGGACTGAAGCTTTCTTT.

With respect to this clonotype: Mismatch with germline at one junction end may stem from a read error. The V and J genes are TRBV27 and TRBJ2-5; D ambiguous. The germline V gene encodes CDR1 MNHEY and CDR2 SMNVEV (reference sequence). The CDR3 is made up of 11 amino acids. The chain's CDR3 is CASSPSAAWCF. In nucleotides, the CDR3 is TGTGCCAGCAGTCCCTCGGCTGCCTGGTGCTTC.